Presented here are 24 T cell receptor beta chains from one specimen sequenced in a study of cytomegalovirus exposure and HLA in healthy donors. The study ran its PCR with 60 Vbeta and 13 Jbeta primers. Data came from immunoSEQ multiplex PCR; TCRdb stores just in-frame clones and leaves some out. The sample yields 150,000 or so clones, around 82% seen once. The sequenced material came from PBMCs. The receptors were sampled from a man aged 45-65 years in good health and CMV-seronegative.

A remark on this clone: This sample also contains other DNA sequences that code for the same CDR3. The chain combines TRBV18 with TRBJ1-2, with 8 bases fitting TRBD1. From germline, CDR1 is KGHSH and CDR2 LQKENI. V lost 3 bases to trimming and J lost 4 bases; unmatched junction nucleotides: 7. CDR3 length: 15 amino acids. This chain's CDR3 is CASSPTTGESYGYTF. The CDR3 coding sequence is TGTGCCAGCTCACCTACGACAGGGGAGAGCTATGGCTACACCTTC.

The V gene is TRBV30, the J gene TRBJ1-2; TRBD1 matches 11 bases. The V and J ends lost 3 bases and 3 bases, in that order; junction bases with no gene match: 12. CDR3 length: 17 residues. In germline, CDR1 is GTSNPN, CDR2 SVGIG (reference sequence). In nucleotides, the CDR3 is TGTGCCTGGAGCTCTCCGTGGACAGGGGGCTCATACTATGGCTACACCTTC. It yields the protein CAWSSPWTGGSYYGYTF.

This chain connects TRBV9 to TRBJ2-3, with 9 bases identical to TRBD1. Germline V gene lookup returns CDR1 SGDLS and CDR2 YYNGEE. The junction had 7 bases not matched to a gene; V was cut back by 4 bases and J by 1 base. The length of the CDR3 is 16 residues. CDR3: CASSNTGQGGTDTQYF. The CDR3 nucleotides read TGTGCCAGCAGCAACACGGGACAGGGTGGCACAGATACGCAGTATTTT.

This clone was detected only once. J is TRBJ2-1 and V is TRBV27, with a tentative D call TRBD2 (5 bases). Per germline, CDR1 MNHEY and CDR2 SMNVEV (reference sequence). V was trimmed by 2 bases and J by 10 bases, leaving 21 bases between them. The length of the CDR3 is 16 residues. In nucleotides, the CDR3 is TGTGCCAGCAGTTTACAGGTTACTAGTGGGAGTGGAGAGCAGTTCTTC. As protein: CASSLQVTSGSGEQFF.

This chain joins TRBV5-1 and TRBJ2-7; 9 positions match TRBD2. The CDR3 contains 11 residues. CDR1 is SGHRS, CDR2 YFSETQ, per germline. After removal of 7 bases from V and 9 bases from J, the junction contained 5 bases not matched to a gene. The CDR3 region has the DNA TGCGCCAGCCGTCTTAGCGGGAGGCAGTACTTC. Translated, it gives CASRLSGRQYF.

The CDR3 nucleotides read TGCGCCAGCAGCCCGGGACAGGGGACGGGGGATGAAAAACTGTTTTTT. It is translated as CASSPGQGTGDEKLFF. The rearrangement joins TRBV5-1 to TRBJ1-4; TRBD1 matches at 10 bases. V was pared by 4 bases and J by 6 bases, with 9 bases of the junction left unmatched. Germline values: CDR1 SGHRS, CDR2 YFSETQ. The CDR3 contains 16 residues.

In this sample, this clone turned up once. The chain combines TRBV27 with TRBJ2-6; D is possibly TRBD1 (6 bases). Germline CDR1 and CDR2: MNHEY and SMNVEV (reference sequence). This CDR3 is built from 19 residues. Trimming took off 7 bases at V and 0 bases at J, with 22 bases between the two ends. The CDR3 here is CASTQTPTGLVSGANVLTF. The CDR3 region has the DNA TGTGCCAGCACCCAGACCCCGACAGGCCTTGTCTCTGGGGCCAACGTCCTGACTTTC. Using reference TRBV27 and TRBJ2-6 for the parts outside the CDR3, the full variable domain is EAQVTQNPRYLITVTGKKLTVTCSQNMNHEYMSWYRQDPGLGLRQIYYSMNVEVTDKGDVPEGYKVSRKEKRNFPLILESPSPNQTSLYFCASTQTPTGLVSGANVLTFGAGSRLTVL.

The chain combines TRBV11-1 with TRBJ2-5; 9 nucleotides line up with TRBD1. Germline-derived CDR1 and CDR2 are SGHAT and FQDESV (reference sequence). The CDR3 length is 14 residues. Trimming took 6 bases from V and 3 from J; bases not matched to a gene: 5. The CDR3 is CASSSRTGEETQYF. The CDR3 DNA sequence: TGTGCCAGCAGTTCTCGGACAGGGGAAGAGACCCAGTACTTC.

The chain's CDR3 is CASSPRRGRYGYTF. The CDR3 DNA follows: TGTGCCAGCTCACCCCGGCGCGGGAGATATGGCTACACCTTC. The J gene is TRBJ1-2, the V gene TRBV18; D gene unclear. Germline V gene data show CDR1 as KGHSH and CDR2 as LQKENI. The CDR3 spans 14 residues. V lost 3 bases, J lost 5 bases, and 13 bases lay in between.

This clone was seen a single time. This chain uses TRBV9 with TRBJ1-5; D is undetermined. Looked up from germline, CDR1 is SGDLS and CDR2 is YYNGEE. CDR3 length equals 15 residues. The germline V and J ends were trimmed by 0 bases and 0 bases, with 7 bases remaining between them. The CDR3 is CASSVGPDSNQPQHF. The CDR3 DNA follows: TGTGCCAGCAGCGTAGGGCCAGATAGCAATCAGCCCCAGCATTTT.

This chain connects TRBV4-2 to TRBJ1-6, with no clear D. Germline loops: CDR1 LGHNA, CDR2 YNFKEQ. The CDR3 is 14 amino acids. V gave up 3 bases and J gave up 8 bases, with 11 bases separating them. The CDR3 spells CASSQGATDSPLHF. As DNA, the CDR3 is TGTGCCAGCAGCCAGGGAGCTACGGATTCACCCCTCCACTTT.

This clone occurred a few times. CDR3 bases: TGTGCCTGGAGTCGAGGGGGTATCGGAGAGACCCAGTACTTC. Protein sequence: CAWSRGGIGETQYF. The V gene is TRBV30, the J gene TRBJ2-5; D is perhaps TRBD1 (6 bases). The CDR3 is 14 amino acids. The germline V and J ends were trimmed by 2 bases and 4 bases, with 14 bases remaining between them. Germline values: CDR1 GTSNPN, CDR2 SVGIG (reference sequence).

V usage is TRBV28 and J usage is TRBJ1-5; tentative D call: TRBD1 (6 bases). V was pared by 2 bases and J by 0 bases, with 14 bases between. In germline, CDR1 is MDHEN, CDR2 SYDVKM. The CDR3 contains 17 residues. The CDR3 nucleotides read TGTGCCAGCAGTTTAGAACAGGGACGGTATAGCAATCAGCCCCAGCATTTT. Translating gives CASSLEQGRYSNQPQHF. The whole variable domain, remainder taken from reference TRBV28 and TRBJ1-5, is DVKVTQSSRYLVKRTGEKVFLECVQDMDHENMFWYRQDPGLGLRLIYFSYDVKMKEKGDIPEGYSVSREKKERFSLILESASTNQTSMYLCASSLEQGRYSNQPQHFGDGTRLSIL.

The rearrangement uses TRBV10-3 and TRBJ1-2, with 8 bases identical to TRBD1. Germline CDR1 is ENHRY and CDR2 is SYGVKD. The length of the CDR3 is 13 residues. The trim removed 6 bases at V and 3 bases at J, leaving 3 bases unmatched. In nucleotides, the CDR3 is TGTGCCATCAGACCGACAGGGGACTATGGCTACACCTTC. It encodes CAIRPTGDYGYTF.

This chain uses TRBV9 with TRBJ1-1; D is possibly TRBD1 (5 bases). The CDR3 runs 14 residues. CDR1 and CDR2 (germline): SGDLS, YYNGEE. V was cut by 4 bases and J by 3 bases, with 13 bases left in between. The CDR3, as DNA: TGTGCCAGCAGCCCTTCCAGGGCTCACACTGAAGCTTTCTTT. Amino acid sequence: CASSPSRAHTEAFF.

The chain is built from TRBV5-1 and TRBJ1-1; 11 bases fit TRBD1. The V segment lost 3 bases and the J segment 5 bases; nucleotides outside the gene matches: 9. This CDR3 is 16 amino acids long. Germline V CDR1 and CDR2: SGHRS, YFSETQ. The CDR3 reads CASSSRTGGVGTEAFF. CDR3 coding DNA: TGCGCCAGCAGCTCCCGGACAGGGGGCGTTGGGACTGAAGCTTTCTTT.

This chain connects TRBV7-9 to TRBJ2-1, with TRBD2 identical over 12 bases. V was pared by 4 bases and J by 6 bases, with 16 bases of the junction left unmatched. Germline-derived CDR1 and CDR2 are SEHNR and FQNEAQ (reference sequence). The CDR3 sequence is 19 residues long. The CDR3 bases are TGTGCCAGCAGCTCCGGGACTAGCGGGCCTCTCTTTTCCCGCAATGAGCAGTTCTTC. It translates to CASSSGTSGPLFSRNEQFF.

This rearrangement joins TRBV5-1 to TRBJ1-3; D unclear. The CDR3 is 15 amino acids. V was pared by 4 bases and J by 4 bases, with 15 bases between. Germline V CDR1 and CDR2: SGHRS, YFSETQ. The CDR3 region is CASSTDPANGNTIYF. The DNA for the CDR3 is TGCGCCAGCAGCACAGACCCGGCGAACGGAAACACCATATATTTT.

V and J are TRBV28 and TRBJ1-5; 7 bases line up with TRBD1. CDR1 and CDR2 (germline): MDHEN, SYDVKM. With V trimmed by 1 base and J by 0 bases, 9 bases remained unmatched. CDR3 length equals 18 residues. CDR3 nucleotide sequence: TGTGCCAGCAGTTTATATAAAACTGGGACAGCTAGCAATCAGCCCCAGCATTTT. Encoded protein: CASSLYKTGTASNQPQHF.

This chain connects TRBV15 to TRBJ2-7; 10 nucleotides align to TRBD2. The germline CDR1 and CDR2 sequences are LNHNV and YYDKDF (reference sequence). The CDR3 sequence is 16 residues long. Losses at the gene ends were 7 bases for V and 4 bases for J; bases not matched to a gene: 13. CDR3 bases: TGTGCCACCAAGGAGGCTAGCGGGGGTAGTAGGTACGAGCAGTACTTC. Translating gives CATKEASGGSRYEQYF.

This chain joins TRBV2 and TRBJ2-1; perhaps TRBD2 as D (5 bases). V was clipped by 7 bases and J by 0 bases, with 16 bases between them. The CDR3 is 16 amino acids. CDR1 is SNHLY and CDR2 is FYNNEI in the germline V gene. In DNA, the CDR3 is TGTGCCAGCATCGGTGGTGCGGGTCACTCCTACAATGAGCAGTTCTTC. Protein: CASIGGAGHSYNEQFF. Supplemented by reference TRBV2 and TRBJ2-1, the full variable domain reads EPEVTQTPSHQVTQMGQEVILRCVPISNHLYFYWYRQILGQKVEFLVSFYNNEISEKSEIFDDQFSVERPDGSNFTLKIRSTKLEDSAMYFCASIGGAGHSYNEQFFGPGTRLTVL.

The chain couples TRBV4-1 to TRBJ1-3; D perhaps matches TRBD1 (5 bases). Trimming shortened V by 3 bases and J by 1 base, and 13 bases separated the two germline ends. Per germline, CDR1 MGHRA and CDR2 YSYEKL. The CDR3 runs 16 residues. For the CDR3, the DNA is TGCGCCAGCAGCCACCCCGGGGGGACTTCTGGAAACACCATATATTTT. Its protein is CASSHPGGTSGNTIYF.

The CDR3 sequence: CASSYSGVNEQYF. The CDR3, as DNA: TGTGCCAGCAGTTACTCCGGGGTGAACGAGCAGTACTTC. This sequence joins TRBV6-5 and TRBJ2-7; D may be TRBD2 (5 bases). Germline CDR1 is MNHEY and CDR2 is SVGAGI. V shed 0 bases and J shed 5 bases, with 8 bases lying between them. The CDR3 is made up of 13 amino acids.

A word on this clone: Distinct nucleotide sequences in the sample also encode this CDR3. This chain connects TRBV18 to TRBJ1-1; tentative D call: TRBD1 (5 bases). Germline CDR1 reads KGHSH; CDR2 reads LQKENI. This CDR3 contains 13 residues. V lost 4 bases to trimming and J lost 2 bases, with 8 bases between them. Written as DNA, the CDR3 is TGTGCCAGCTCACTCGACAGAAACACTGAAGCTTTCTTT. This translates into CASSLDRNTEAFF.